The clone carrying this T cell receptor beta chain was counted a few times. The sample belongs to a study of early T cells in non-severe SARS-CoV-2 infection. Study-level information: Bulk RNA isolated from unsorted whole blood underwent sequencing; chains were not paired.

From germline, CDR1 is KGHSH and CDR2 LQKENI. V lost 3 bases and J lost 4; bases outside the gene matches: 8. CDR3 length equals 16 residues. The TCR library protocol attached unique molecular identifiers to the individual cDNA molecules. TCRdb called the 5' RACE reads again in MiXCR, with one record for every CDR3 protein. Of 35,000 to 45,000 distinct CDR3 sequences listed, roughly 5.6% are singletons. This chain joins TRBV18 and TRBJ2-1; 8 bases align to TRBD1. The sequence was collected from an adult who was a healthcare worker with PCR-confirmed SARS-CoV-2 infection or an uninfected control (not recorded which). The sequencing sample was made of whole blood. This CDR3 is CASSPNQGARYNEQFF. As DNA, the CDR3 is TGTGCCAGCTCACCCAACCAGGGGGCGCGGTACAATGAGCAGTTCTTC.